The source of this T cell receptor (beta chain) is a study of blood T cell repertoires in COVID-19 (dated by TCRdb to the early 2020s). Turning to the overall study: Collaborator samples came from the United States, Italy and Spain and covered acute and convalescent phases of COVID-19. The samples were drawn from the first 160 participants of the ongoing ImmuneRACE study and from under 1,500 subjects provided by 6 global collaborators. The prospective study material was composed of cDNA or gDNA derived from T cells, B-cell-depleted T cells, or PBMCs. Sample metadata almost always included a de-identified subject ID, COVID-19 status, age in years and sex. The repertoires were released in a freely available public database meant as a resource for research on the immune response to SARS-CoV-2. Where HLA class I and class II types were available, the types were taken from metadata supplied by the sample provider, not from assay-based typing. Deeply sampled blood TCRbeta repertoires from subjects exposed to, actively infected with, or recovered from COVID-19 were included in the dataset.

In its sample, this clone was seen once. No cognate antigen has been identified for it. The sample holds no much larger clone one base away, and base qualities are not on file. Collaborating institutions collected whole blood in K2EDTA tubes following their own protocols. For TCRbeta analysis, collaborators shipped samples as frozen whole blood, isolated PBMCs, or DNA extracted from either of those sample types. Summary of the overall study and its limitations: The amount of clinical and demographic metadata varied by source and participant and was provided uncurated.

The immunoSEQ Assay, a bias-controlled multiplex PCR, was used to amplify TCRbeta CDR3 regions from genomic DNA. Turning to the authors' computational methods: The number of nucleated cells in each sample was estimated by amplification of reference gene primers within the assay. To quantify the absolute abundance of each unique TCRbeta CDR3 rearrangement, sequence reads were collapsed and filtered. Productive Simpson clonality was computed per sample as the square root of Simpson's diversity index over productive rearrangements. The table comes from immuneACCESS by way of TCRdb, which keeps in-frame sequences with V and J called. Part of the clones is missing from these tables; in studies checked, under half for an unresolved V gene and the rest for unknown reasons. The V and J calls and the clone size are those of that table, but D and trimming were determined from the DNA. The sample table contains 150,000 or so clones; only one count was recorded for 85% to 90% of them. The ten most abundant clones make up around 6.1% of the sample.

The sample consisted of peripheral blood. The origin of this receptor is a man at least 80 years old with acute or convalescent COVID-19.

For the CDR3, the sequence is CASSQASGSLYNEQFF. The DNA reads as follows: TGCGCCAGCAGCCAGGCTAGCGGGAGTCTGTACAATGAGCAGTTCTTC. The chain couples TRBV4-1 to TRBJ2-1; TRBD2 matches 10 bases in the middle. Compared with germline, V lacks 3 bases and J lacks 4 bases; bases without a gene match: 6. The CDR3 sequence holds 16 residues, the cysteine and phenylalanine included. Just CDR3 DNA is preserved here, 48 bases in frame from base 1. CDR1 and CDR2 are drawn from the germline V gene: MGHRA, YSYEKL.